The clone carrying this T cell receptor beta chain has a handful of counts. Other nucleotide sequences in the sample specify the same CDR3. The sample comes from a study of blood T cell repertoires in COVID-19. Study details: Acute and convalescent COVID-19 samples came from the United States, Italy and Spain. Sources were T cells, B-cell-depleted T cells, or PBMCs; the material itself was cDNA or gDNA.

Original analysis: By means of reference gene primer amplification, nucleated cell counts were estimated. TCRdb keeps only in-frame clones here, not all; method: immunoSEQ multiplex PCR. V and J calls and clone size follow that table, whereas D and trimming were derived from the DNA. The sample contains about 150,000 clones, 70% to 85% of which appear only once. This CDR3 has 15 amino acids. Germline loops: CDR1 SGDLS, CDR2 YYNGEE. V lost 2 bases and J lost 2; bases outside the gene matches: 2. The V gene is TRBV9, the J gene TRBJ1-5, with 9 bases that match TRBD1. The sample taken for sequencing was peripheral blood. The sequence was obtained from a woman older than 75 with acute or convalescent COVID-19. The CDR3 DNA sequence: TGTGCCAGCAGCGTGGGACAGGGTGGCAATCAGCCCCAGCATTTT. This translates into CASSVGQGGNQPQHF.